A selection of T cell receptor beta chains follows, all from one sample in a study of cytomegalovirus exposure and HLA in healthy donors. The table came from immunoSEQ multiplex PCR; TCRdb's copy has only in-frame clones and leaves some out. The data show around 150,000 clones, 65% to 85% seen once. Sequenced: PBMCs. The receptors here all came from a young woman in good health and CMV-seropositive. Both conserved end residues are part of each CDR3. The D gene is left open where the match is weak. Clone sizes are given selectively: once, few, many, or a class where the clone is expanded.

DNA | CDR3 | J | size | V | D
TGTGCCAGCAGTCCGGGACATCATTACGAGCAGTACTTC | CASSPGHHYEQYF | TRBJ2-7 | - | TRBV7-2 | -
TGCAGCGTTCAATTCTCTGGAAACACCATATATTTT | CSVQFSGNTIYF | TRBJ1-3 | - | TRBV29-1 | -
TGTGCCAGCAGCTTGCGGGGAGGACGGTCACCCCTCCACTTT | CASSLRGGRSPLHF | TRBJ1-6 | few | TRBV5-4 | -
TGTGCCATCAGTGGGACAGAGGACTATAATTCACCCCTCCACTTT | CAISGTEDYNSPLHF | TRBJ1-6 | - | TRBV10-3 | -
TGCGCCAGCAGCTTGGGGGGGACAGAGGGCACTGAAGCTTTCTTT | CASSLGGTEGTEAFF | TRBJ1-1 | - | TRBV5-1 | TRBD1
TGTGCCAGTAGTATTGGGTCTGACAGGGTTTACGAGCAGTACTTC | CASSIGSDRVYEQYF | TRBJ2-7 | - | TRBV19 | TRBD1
TGCGCCAGCAGCCAGTCCCGAGGGAGGAACAACTATGGCTACACCTTC | CASSQSRGRNNYGYTF | TRBJ1-2 | - | TRBV4-3 | -
TGTGCCAGCACCTCGTCGGCGGGGAGCTCCTACAATGAGCAGTTCTTC | CASTSSAGSSYNEQFF | TRBJ2-1 | - | TRBV11-2 | -
TGTGCCAGCAGCTTAGGCCAGGGTTATTCACCCCTCCACTTT | CASSLGQGYSPLHF | TRBJ1-6 | - | TRBV7-2 | -
TGTGCCAGCAGCTTAGACGGGAGGCAATCACCCCTCCACTTT | CASSLDGRQSPLHF | TRBJ1-6 | few | TRBV7-8 | -
TGTGCCAGCAGCCTCGGGGTTGAGCAGTTCTTC | CASSLGVEQFF | TRBJ2-1 | - | TRBV7-3 | -
TGCGCCAGCAGCCAAGAAGGGGTCGTGGGGGCTGGGGACAATGAGCAGTTCTTC | CASSQEGVVGAGDNEQFF | TRBJ2-1 | once | TRBV4-1 | -
TGTGCCAGCAGTATACCGGGGGGGCCTTTTCATGAGCAGTTCTTC | CASSIPGGPFHEQFF | TRBJ2-1 | - | TRBV28 | TRBD2
TGTGCCAGTAGTATAGGAGAAGGGGGCGATCAGCCCCAGCATTTT | CASSIGEGGDQPQHF | TRBJ1-5 | - | TRBV19 | TRBD1
TGTGCCAGCAGCTTGAGCGGGGGTACCTACAATGAGCAGTTCTTC | CASSLSGGTYNEQFF | TRBJ2-1 | few | TRBV7-2 | TRBD2